The T cell receptor (beta chain) under discussion was sequenced for a study of cytomegalovirus exposure and HLA in healthy donors. Study-wide results and limits: In vitro confirmation showed a few CMV-associated chains to be CMV antigen specific. Some TCR beta chains (more than 150 of them) were listed as cytomegalovirus-associated.

In the case of this clone: The antigen remains undetermined.

The PCR ran on 60 Vbeta and 13 Jbeta primers. Measured with immunoSEQ multiplex PCR; TCRdb has only the in-frame clones, and not every one. This table has about 130,000 clones, about four fifths appearing once. Germline V lookup: CDR1 MNHEY, CDR2 SMNVEV (reference sequence). CDR3 length: 15 residues. V shed 5 bases and J 2 bases; nucleotides not matched to a gene: 6. Healthy bone marrow donors made up the donors. Though nominally healthy at sampling, donors likely had unrecorded immune exposures. The clonotype comes from a woman aged 40 to 50 in good health and CMV-seronegative. Input material: PBMCs. The rearrangement joins TRBV27 to TRBJ2-7; TRBD1 matches 10 bases. The CDR3 sequence: CASSNRDRGTYEQYF. In DNA form, the CDR3 reads TGTGCCAGCAGTAACCGGGACAGGGGTACCTACGAGCAGTACTTC.